The clone carrying this TCR beta chain turned up a few times. What it binds is not known. The data belong to a study of blood T cells in healthy people across ages. Isolation per sample recovered at least 7 million PBMCs. Sample-barcoded 5' priming and a J-beta primer mix drove a second PCR of 7 to 11 cycles. TCRdb reprocessed the 5' RACE reads with MiXCR, giving one entry per CDR3 protein. Found here are 1.2 million to 1.5 million distinct CDR3 sequences, roughly 40% of them singletons; the top ten hold roughly 7.9%. Looked up from germline, CDR1 is SGHKS and CDR2 is YYEKEE (reference sequence). The CDR3 covers 13 residues. General study points: With unsorted PBMCs, a conclusive comparison of naive versus antigen-experienced cells was not possible.

The receptor was derived from a woman between 18 and 29 years old in good health. The genes are TRBV5-5 and TRBJ2-4; a possible D gene is TRBD1 (6 bases). The J call is doubtful: the DNA matches TRBJ2-7 better. The sequenced sample consisted of blood. CDR3 loop: CASSFTGNYEQYF. The CDR3 bases are TGTGCCAGCAGCTTCACAGGGAACTACGAGCAGTACTTC.